The present T cell receptor (beta chain) was sequenced within a study of T cell responses to AZD1222 COVID-19 vaccine. This CDR3 contains 18 residues. Trimming at V came to 0 bases and at J to 5 bases, leaving 14 bases not matched to a gene. The germline gives CDR1 GTSNPN, CDR2 SVGIG (reference sequence). Measured with immunoSEQ multiplex PCR; TCRdb has only the in-frame clones, and not every one. This sample has 120,000 or so clones, with roughly 90% found just once. The rearrangement uses TRBV30 and TRBJ2-3; the match to TRBD2 covers 10 bases. The sample consisted of peripheral blood, taken on day 0 of AZD1222 vaccination. The receptor was isolated from an adult in good health. DNA of the CDR3: TGTGCCTGGAGTGTAAGAGCGGGAGGGCGAGAAGTAAGAGATACGCAGTATTTT. It codes for CAWSVRAGGREVRDTQYF.